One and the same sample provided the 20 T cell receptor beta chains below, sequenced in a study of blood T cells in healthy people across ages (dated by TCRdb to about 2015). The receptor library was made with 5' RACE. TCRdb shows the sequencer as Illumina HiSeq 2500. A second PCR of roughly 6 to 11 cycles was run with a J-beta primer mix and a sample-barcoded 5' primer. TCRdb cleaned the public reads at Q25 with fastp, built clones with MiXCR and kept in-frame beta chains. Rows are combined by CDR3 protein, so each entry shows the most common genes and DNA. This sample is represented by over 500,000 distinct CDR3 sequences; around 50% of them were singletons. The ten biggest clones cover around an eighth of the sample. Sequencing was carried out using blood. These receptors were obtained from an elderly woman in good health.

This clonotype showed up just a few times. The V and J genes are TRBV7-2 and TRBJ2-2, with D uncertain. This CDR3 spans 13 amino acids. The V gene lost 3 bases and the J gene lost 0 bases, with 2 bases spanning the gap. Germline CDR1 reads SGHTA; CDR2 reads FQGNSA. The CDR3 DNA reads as TGTGCCAGCAGCTTCGCGAACACCGGGGAGCTGTTTTTT. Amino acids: CASSFANTGELFF.

The CDR3 sequence: CASGGLQADTQYF. CDR3 DNA sequence: TGTGCCAGCGGGGGGCTCCAAGCAGATACGCAGTATTTT. The gene calls are TRBV28 and TRBJ2-3; D possibly uses TRBD1 or TRBD2 (6 bases each). Per germline, CDR1 MDHEN and CDR2 SYDVKM. The CDR3 consists of 13 residues. V lost 8 bases and J lost 4, with 13 bases in between.

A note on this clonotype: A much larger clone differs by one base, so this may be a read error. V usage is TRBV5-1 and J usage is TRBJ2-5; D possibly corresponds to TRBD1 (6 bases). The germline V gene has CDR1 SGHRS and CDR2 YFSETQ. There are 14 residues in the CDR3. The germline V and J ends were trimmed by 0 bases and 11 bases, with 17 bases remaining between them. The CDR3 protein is CASSLDSRGNEQYF. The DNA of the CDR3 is TGCGCCAGCAGCTTGGATTCCAGGGGCAATGAGCAGTACTTC.

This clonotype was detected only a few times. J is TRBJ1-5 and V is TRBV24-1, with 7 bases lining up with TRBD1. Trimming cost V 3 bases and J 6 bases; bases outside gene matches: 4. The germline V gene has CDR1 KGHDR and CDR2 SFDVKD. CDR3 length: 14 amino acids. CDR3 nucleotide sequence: TGTGCCACCAGTGATGGAAACAGGGGTCAGCCCCAGCATTTT. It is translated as CATSDGNRGQPQHF.

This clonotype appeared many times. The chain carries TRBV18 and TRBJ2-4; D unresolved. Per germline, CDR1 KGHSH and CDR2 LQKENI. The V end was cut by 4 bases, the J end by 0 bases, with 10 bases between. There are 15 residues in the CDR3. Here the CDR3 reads CASSLMTVAKNIQYF. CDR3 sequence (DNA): TGTGCCAGCTCACTCATGACGGTAGCCAAAAACATTCAGTACTTC.

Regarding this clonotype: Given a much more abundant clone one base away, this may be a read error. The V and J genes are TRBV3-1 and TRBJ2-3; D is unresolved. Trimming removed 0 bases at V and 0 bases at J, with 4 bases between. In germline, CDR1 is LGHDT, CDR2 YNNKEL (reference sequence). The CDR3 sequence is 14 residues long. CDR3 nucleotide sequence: TGTGCCAGCAGCCAAGAGGGTAGCACAGATACGCAGTATTTT. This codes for CASSQEGSTDTQYF.

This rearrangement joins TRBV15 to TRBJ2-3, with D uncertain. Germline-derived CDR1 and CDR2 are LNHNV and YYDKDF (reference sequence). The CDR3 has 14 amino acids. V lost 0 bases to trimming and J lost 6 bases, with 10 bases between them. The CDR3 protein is CATSRDHAPDTQYF. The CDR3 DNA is TGTGCCACCAGCAGAGATCACGCGCCGGATACGCAGTATTTT.

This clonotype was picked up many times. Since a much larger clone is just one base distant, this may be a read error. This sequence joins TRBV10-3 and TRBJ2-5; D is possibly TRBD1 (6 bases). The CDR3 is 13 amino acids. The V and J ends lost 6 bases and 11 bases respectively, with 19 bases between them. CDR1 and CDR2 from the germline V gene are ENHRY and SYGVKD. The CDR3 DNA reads TGTGCCATCAGAACAGGGACCCACAATGAGCAGTACTTC. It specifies CAIRTGTHNEQYF.

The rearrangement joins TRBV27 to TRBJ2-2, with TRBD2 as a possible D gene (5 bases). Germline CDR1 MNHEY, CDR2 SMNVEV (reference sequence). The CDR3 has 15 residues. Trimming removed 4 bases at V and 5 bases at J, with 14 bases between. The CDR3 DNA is TGTGCCAGCAGTTGGCGGGCAGTAGAGACCGGGGAGCTGTTTTTT. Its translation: CASSWRAVETGELFF.

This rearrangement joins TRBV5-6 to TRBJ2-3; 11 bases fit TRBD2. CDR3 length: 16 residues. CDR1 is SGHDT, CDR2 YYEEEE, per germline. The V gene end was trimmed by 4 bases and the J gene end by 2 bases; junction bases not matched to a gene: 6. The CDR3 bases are TGTGCCAGCAGCGAAGTACTAGCGGGGGTCACAGATACGCAGTATTTT. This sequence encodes CASSEVLAGVTDTQYF.

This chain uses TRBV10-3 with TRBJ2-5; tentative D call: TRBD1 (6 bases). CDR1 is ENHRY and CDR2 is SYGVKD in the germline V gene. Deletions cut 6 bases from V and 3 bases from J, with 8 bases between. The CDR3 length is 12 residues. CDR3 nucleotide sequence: TGTGCCATCAGGAACAGGGAAGAGACCCAGTACTTC. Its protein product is CAIRNREETQYF.

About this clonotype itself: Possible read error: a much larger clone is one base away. CDR3 residues: CASSLAGWGKYNEQYF. The CDR3 DNA sequence: TGTGCCAGCAGCTTGGCTGGGTGGGGGAAATACAATGAGCAGTACTTC. J is TRBJ2-1 and V is TRBV7-8; D may be TRBD1 or TRBD2 (5 bases each). The J call may be in error: the DNA end matches TRBJ2-7 better. The germline V gene encodes CDR1 SGHVS and CDR2 FQNEAQ. The CDR3 has 16 amino acids.

The CDR3 spells CASKDPQSSYNEQFF. CDR3 nucleotide sequence: TGTGCCAGCAAGGACCCCCAGAGCTCCTACAATGAGCAGTTCTTC. This chain links TRBV6-5 with TRBJ2-1; D is undetermined. V lost 7 bases and J 0 bases, leaving 13 bases between the germline ends. Germline lookup yields CDR1 MNHEY and CDR2 SVGAGI. The CDR3 is 15 residues long.

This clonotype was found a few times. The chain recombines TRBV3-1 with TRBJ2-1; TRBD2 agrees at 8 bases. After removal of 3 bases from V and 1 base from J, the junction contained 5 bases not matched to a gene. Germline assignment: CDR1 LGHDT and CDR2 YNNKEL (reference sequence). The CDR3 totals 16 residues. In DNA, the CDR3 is TGTGCCAGCAGCCATGAAGAGCGGGAGTCCTACAATGAGCAGTTCTTC. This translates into CASSHEERESYNEQFF.

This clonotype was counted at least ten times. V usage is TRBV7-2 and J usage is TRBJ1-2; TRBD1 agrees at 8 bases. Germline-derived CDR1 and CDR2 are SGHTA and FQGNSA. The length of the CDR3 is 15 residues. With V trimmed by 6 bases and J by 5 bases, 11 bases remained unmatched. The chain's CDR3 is CASSYYRTGTYGYTF. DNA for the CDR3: TGTGCCAGCAGTTACTATCGGACAGGGACTTATGGCTACACCTTC.

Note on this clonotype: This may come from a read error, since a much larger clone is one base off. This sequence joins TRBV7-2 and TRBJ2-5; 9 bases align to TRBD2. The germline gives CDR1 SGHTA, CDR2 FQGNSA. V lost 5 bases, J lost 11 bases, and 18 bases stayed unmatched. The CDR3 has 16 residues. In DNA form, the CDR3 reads TGTGCCAGCAGCAAGATCCTAGCGGGGTCTAACAATGAGCAGTACTTC. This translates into CASSKILAGSNNEQYF.

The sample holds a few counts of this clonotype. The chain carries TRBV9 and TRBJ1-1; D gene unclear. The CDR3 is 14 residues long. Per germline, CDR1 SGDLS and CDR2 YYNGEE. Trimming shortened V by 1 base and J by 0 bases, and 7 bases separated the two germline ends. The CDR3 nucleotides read TGTGCCAGCAGCGTAATAGGAATGAACACTGAAGCTTTCTTT. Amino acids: CASSVIGMNTEAFF.

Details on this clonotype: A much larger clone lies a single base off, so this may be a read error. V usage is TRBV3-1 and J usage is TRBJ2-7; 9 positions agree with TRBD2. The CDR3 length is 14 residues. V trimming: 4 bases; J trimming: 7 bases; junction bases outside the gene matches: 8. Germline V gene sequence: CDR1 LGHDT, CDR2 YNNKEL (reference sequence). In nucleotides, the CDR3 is TGTGCCAGCAGCCTTCTAGCGGGACCCAATGAGCAGTACTTC. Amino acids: CASSLLAGPNEQYF.

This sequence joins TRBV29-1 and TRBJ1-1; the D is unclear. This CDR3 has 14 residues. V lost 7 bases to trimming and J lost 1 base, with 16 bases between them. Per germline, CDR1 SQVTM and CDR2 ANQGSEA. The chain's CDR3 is CSGIQRVPNTEAFF. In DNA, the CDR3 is TGCAGCGGGATTCAAAGGGTTCCGAACACTGAAGCTTTCTTT.

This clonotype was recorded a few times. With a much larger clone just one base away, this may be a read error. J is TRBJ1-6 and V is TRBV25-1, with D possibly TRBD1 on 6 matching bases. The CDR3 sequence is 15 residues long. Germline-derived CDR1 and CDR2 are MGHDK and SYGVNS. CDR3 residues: CASSEYTGLDSPPHF. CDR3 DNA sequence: TGTGCCAGCAGTGAATACACAGGGTTAGATTCACCCCCCCACTTT. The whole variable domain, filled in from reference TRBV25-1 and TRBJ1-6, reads EADIYQTPRYLVIGTGKKITLECSQTMGHDKMYWYQQDPGMELHLIHYSYGVNSTEKGDLSSESTVSRIRTEHFPLTLESARPSHTSQYLCASSEYTGLDSPPHFGNGTRLTVT.